This T cell receptor beta chain was profiled in a study of T-cell reconstitution after alpha-beta-depleted transplantation in children (TCRdb year 2016). With respect to the entire study: Using TCR repertoire profiling, the study quantitatively followed how T-cell immune reconstitution unfolded in children after TCRalphabeta/CD19-depleted allogeneic hematopoietic cell transplantation.

V and J are truncated by 3 bases and 8 bases respectively, leaving an intervening sequence of 10 bases. The CDR3 goes from the cysteine to the phenylalanine over 11 residues. CDR3 DNA is the only sequence kept; it has 33 bases, read in frame from the first base. For CDR1 and CDR2, the germline V gene lists SQVTM and ANQGSEA. To prepare the library, PCR was applied. This sample was sequenced with an Illumina HiSeq 2500. TCR library preparation used molecular barcoding, with unique molecular identifiers applied to normalize quantification of the TCRbeta repertoire. Using fastp trimming at Q25 and MiXCR clonotype assembly, TCRdb reanalyzed the public sequencing data and kept in-frame beta chains. Under each unique CDR3 protein, matching rows form one entry showing the most common genes and DNA. Across this sample there are under 250,000 distinct CDR3 sequences, with roughly a quarter seen only once. Of the sample, about 5% is held by the ten largest clones.

The full study reports these points: The high TCRbeta diversity at day 60 in some patients was ascribed to recipient T cells and intrathymic progenitors that had survived conditioning. Over the following months the frequencies of hyperexpanded clones went down, and after one year T-cell counts and TCRbeta diversity were mostly credited to newly produced T cells. Apparently early alphabetaT-cell count recovery about two months after transplant reportedly relied on only several hundred rapidly expanded clones derived from non-depleted graft cells.

In regard to this clonotype: The antigen it binds to is not known. The input lacks base qualities; no much larger clone sits a single base away.

What this sample's treatment or condition label stands for: allogeneic hematopoietic cell transplantation with graft depleted of TCRalphabeta T cells and CD19 B cells. The transplant recipients were children given TCRalphabeta/CD19-depleted allogeneic hematopoietic cell grafts. The clonotype originates from a female patient aged 2-10 years who had a stem cell transplant for congenital amegakaryocytic thrombocytopenia, so the T cells may come from the graft donor. Recombination connected TRBV29-1 to TRBJ1-2; there is no confident call for the D gene. This specimen consisted of PBMCs, mostly from graft donor cells, obtained 360 days after TCRalphabeta/CD19-depleted stem cell transplant. This receptor has the CDR3 CSVEAGSGYTF. The sequenced DNA is TGCAGCGTTGAGGCGGGGTCCGGCTACACCTTC.